The source of this T cell receptor beta chain is a study of read filtering for tumor transcriptome and immune sequencing. About the study: DNase treatment preceded whole-transcriptome library preparation. Per sample, TCR-region reads ranged about 4 to 10.27 million by IR-seq, roughly 80 to 1273 by RNA-seq.

The CDR3 contains 15 residues. Germline lookup yields CDR1 KGHDR and CDR2 SFDVKD. The ends lost 4 bases at V and 8 bases at J; junction bases unmatched: 11. A remark on this clonotype: Its specificity is not known. A much larger clone sits a single nucleotide away, making a read error possible.

Every patient had bone marrow sampled while the disease was active. Broader study findings: RNA-seq captured clonotypes less deeply and reliably than IR-seq.

Molecular barcoded adaptors covering alpha/delta and beta/gamma chains were used on approximately 440 ng RNA. TCRdb analysed the reads with MiXCR anew, one entry per CDR3 protein. Of approximately 140,000 distinct CDR3 sequences in the sample, under 15% were seen once. The sequence was obtained from a donor at least 40 years old with multiple myeloma. Material: a population of CD138-negative cells sorted from bone marrow. The V and J genes are TRBV24-1 and TRBJ2-3, with 7 positions matching TRBD2. The CDR3 nucleotides are TGTGCCACCAGTGAACACGGACTAGTTGGAGGTACGCAGTATTTT. It yields the protein CATSEHGLVGGTQYF.